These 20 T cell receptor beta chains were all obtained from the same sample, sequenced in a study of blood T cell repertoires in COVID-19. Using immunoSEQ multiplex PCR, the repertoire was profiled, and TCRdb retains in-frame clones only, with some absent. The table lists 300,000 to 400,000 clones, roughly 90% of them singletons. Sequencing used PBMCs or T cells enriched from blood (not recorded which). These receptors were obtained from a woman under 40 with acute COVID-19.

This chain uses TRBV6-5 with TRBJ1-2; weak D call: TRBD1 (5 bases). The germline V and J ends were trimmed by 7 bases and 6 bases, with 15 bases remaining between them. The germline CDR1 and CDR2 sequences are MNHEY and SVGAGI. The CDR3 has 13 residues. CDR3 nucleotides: TGTGCCAGCATCAACTCCCAGGGAAATGGCTACACCTTC. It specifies CASINSQGNGYTF.

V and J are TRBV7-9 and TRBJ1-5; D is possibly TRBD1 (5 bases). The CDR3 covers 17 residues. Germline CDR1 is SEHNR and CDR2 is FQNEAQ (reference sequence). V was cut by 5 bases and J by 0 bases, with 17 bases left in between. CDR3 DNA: TGTGCCAGCAGCCCAGGGCGGGGCCCTGATAGCAATCAGCCCCAGCATTTT. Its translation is CASSPGRGPDSNQPQHF.

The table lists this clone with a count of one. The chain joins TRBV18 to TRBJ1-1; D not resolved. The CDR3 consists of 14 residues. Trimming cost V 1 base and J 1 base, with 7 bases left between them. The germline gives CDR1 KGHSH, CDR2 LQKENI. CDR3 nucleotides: TGTGCCAGCTCACCACGTCCAGAGAACACTGAAGCTTTCTTT. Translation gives CASSPRPENTEAFF.

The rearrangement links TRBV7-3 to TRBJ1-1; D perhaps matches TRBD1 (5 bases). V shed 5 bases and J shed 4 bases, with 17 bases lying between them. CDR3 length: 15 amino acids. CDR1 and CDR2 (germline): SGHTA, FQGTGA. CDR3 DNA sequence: TGTGCCAGCAGCCCCGGCCCAGGGAGGGTCACTGAAGCTTTCTTT. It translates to CASSPGPGRVTEAFF. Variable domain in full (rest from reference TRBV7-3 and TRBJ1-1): GAGVSQTPSNKVTEKGKYVELRCDPISGHTALYWYRQSLGQGPEFLIYFQGTGAADDSGLPNDRFFAVRPEGSVSTLKIQRTERGDSAVYLCASSPGPGRVTEAFFGQGTRLTVV.

The CDR3 region is CASHRQGGYGYTF. CDR3 nucleotide sequence: TGTGCCAGCCATCGACAGGGGGGCTATGGCTACACCTTC. This rearrangement joins TRBV6-5 to TRBJ1-2, with 9 bases aligning to TRBD1. The CDR3 extends over 13 amino acids. Trimming at V came to 8 bases and at J to 4 bases, leaving 5 bases not matched to a gene. Germline V gene sequence: CDR1 MNHEY, CDR2 SVGAGI.

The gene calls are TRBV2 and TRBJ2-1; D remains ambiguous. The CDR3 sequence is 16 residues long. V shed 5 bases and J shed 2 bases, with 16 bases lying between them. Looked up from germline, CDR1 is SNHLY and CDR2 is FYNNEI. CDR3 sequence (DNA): TGTGCCAGCAGTCGCACCCTGGGCTACACCTACAATGAGCAGTTCTTC. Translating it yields CASSRTLGYTYNEQFF.

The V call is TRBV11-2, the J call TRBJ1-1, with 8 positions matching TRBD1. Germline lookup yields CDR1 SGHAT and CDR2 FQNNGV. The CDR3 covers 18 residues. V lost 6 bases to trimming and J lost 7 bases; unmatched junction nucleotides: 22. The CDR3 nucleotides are TGTGCCAGCAGTCGATTCATCCGGGACAGGTGGTTGATCGGTGAAGCTTTCTTT. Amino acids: CASSRFIRDRWLIGEAFF.

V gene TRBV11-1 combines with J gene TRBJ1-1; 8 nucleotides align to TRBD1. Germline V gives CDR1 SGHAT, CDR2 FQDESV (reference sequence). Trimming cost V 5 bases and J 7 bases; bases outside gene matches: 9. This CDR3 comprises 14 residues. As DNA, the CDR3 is TGTGCCAGCAGCCGCACAGGGGGAGGGGGTGAAGCTTTCTTT. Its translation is CASSRTGGGGEAFF.

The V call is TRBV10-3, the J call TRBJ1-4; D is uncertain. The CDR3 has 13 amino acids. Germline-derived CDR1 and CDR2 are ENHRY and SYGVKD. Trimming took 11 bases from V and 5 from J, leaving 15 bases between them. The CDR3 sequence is CASNRGLNEKLFF. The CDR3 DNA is TGTGCCTCTAACAGAGGGCTGAATGAAAAACTGTTTTTT.

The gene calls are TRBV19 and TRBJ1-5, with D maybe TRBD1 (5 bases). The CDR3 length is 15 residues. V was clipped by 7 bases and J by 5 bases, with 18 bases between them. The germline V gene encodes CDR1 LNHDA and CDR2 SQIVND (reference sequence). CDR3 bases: TGTGCCAGTAAAGGAGGGGAATTTAGGGATCAGCCCCAGCATTTT. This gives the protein CASKGGEFRDQPQHF. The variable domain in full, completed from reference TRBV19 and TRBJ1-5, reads DGGITQSPKYLFRKEGQNVTLSCEQNLNHDAMYWYRQDPGQGLRLIYYSQIVNDFQKGDIAEGYSVSREKKESFPLTVTSAQKNPTAFYLCASKGGEFRDQPQHFGDGTRLSIL.

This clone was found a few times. For the CDR3, the DNA is TGTGCCAGCAGCCGGACTGCCTCCTACGAGCAGTACTTC. Amino acids: CASSRTASYEQYF. V is TRBV3-1 (or the pseudogene TRBV3-2) and J is TRBJ2-7; maybe TRBD2 (5 bases). The CDR3 length is 13 residues. CDR1 and CDR2 from the germline V gene are LGHDT and YNNKEL (reference sequence). The V and J ends lost 4 bases and 0 bases respectively, with 7 bases between them.

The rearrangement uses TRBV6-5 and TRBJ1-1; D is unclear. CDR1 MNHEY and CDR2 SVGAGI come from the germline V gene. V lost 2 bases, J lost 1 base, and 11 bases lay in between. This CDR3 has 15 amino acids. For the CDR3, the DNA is TGTGCCAGCAGTTACGATTACACAGCGAACACTGAAGCTTTCTTT. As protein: CASSYDYTANTEAFF.

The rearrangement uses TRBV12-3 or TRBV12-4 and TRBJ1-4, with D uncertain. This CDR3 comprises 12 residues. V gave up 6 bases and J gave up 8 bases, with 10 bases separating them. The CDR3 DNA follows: TGTGCCAGCAGACATCCGGGGGAAAAACTGTTTTTT. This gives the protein CASRHPGEKLFF.

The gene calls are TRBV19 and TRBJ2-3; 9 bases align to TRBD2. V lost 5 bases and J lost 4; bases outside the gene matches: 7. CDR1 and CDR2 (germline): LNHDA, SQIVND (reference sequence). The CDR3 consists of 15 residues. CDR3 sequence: CASSVPTSGSDTQYF. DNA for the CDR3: TGTGCCAGTAGTGTCCCGACTAGCGGCTCAGATACGCAGTATTTT.

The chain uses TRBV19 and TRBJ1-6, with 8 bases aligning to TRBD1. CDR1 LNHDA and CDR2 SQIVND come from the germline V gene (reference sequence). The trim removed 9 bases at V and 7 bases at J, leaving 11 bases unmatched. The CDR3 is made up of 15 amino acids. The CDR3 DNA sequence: TGTGCCAGCACGTTCGGCGACAGGGGAAATTCACCCCTCCACTTT. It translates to CASTFGDRGNSPLHF.

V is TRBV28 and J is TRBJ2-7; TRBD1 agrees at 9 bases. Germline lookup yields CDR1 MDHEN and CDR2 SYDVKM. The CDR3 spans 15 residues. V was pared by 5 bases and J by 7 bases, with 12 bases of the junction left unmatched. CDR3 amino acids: CASSPIKQGAVEQYF. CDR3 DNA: TGTGCCAGCAGTCCTATAAAACAGGGGGCGGTTGAGCAGTACTTC.

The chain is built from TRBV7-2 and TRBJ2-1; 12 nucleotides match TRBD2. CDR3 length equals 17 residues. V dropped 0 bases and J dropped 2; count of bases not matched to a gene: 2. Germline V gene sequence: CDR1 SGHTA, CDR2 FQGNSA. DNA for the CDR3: TGTGCCAGCAGCTTAGCGGGGACTAGCGGGCCCTACAATGAGCAGTTCTTC. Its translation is CASSLAGTSGPYNEQFF.

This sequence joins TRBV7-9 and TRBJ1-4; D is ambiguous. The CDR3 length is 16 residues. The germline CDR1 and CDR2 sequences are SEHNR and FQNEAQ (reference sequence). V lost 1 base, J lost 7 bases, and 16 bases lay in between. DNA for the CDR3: TGTGCCAGCAGCTTAGTCAATACCCCTCGGGGTGAAAAACTGTTTTTT. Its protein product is CASSLVNTPRGEKLFF.

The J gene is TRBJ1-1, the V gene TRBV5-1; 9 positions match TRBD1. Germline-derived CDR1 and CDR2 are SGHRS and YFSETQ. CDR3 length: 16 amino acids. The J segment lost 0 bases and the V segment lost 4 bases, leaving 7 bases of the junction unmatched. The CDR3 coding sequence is TGCGCCAGCAGCGGGACAGGGCTTGGGATGAACACTGAAGCTTTCTTT. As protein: CASSGTGLGMNTEAFF.

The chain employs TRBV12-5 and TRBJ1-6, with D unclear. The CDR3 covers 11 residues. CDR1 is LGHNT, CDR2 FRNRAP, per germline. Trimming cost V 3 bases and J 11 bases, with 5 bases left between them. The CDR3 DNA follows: TGTGCTAGTGGTTTAGAGACACCCCTCCACTTT. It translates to CASGLETPLHF. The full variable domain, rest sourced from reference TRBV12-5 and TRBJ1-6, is DARVTQTPRHKVTEMGQEVTMRCQPILGHNTVFWYRQTMMQGLELLAYFRNRAPLDDSGMPKDRFSAEMPDATLATLKIQPSEPRDSAVYFCASGLETPLHFGNGTRLTVT.